This T cell receptor (beta chain) was obtained from a study of regulatory T cells in long-lasting Graves disease. Study results and limitations: Persistent cases favored TRBV28, TRBJ1-2 and TRBJ2-5. Clonotypes that were public and shared totalled about 2,500 in persistent patients versus 750 to 1,000 in new patients. A limited number of samples was an acknowledged limitation.

CDR3 regions were amplified by Arm-PCR using iRepertoire HTBI primers to build TCR beta libraries. TCRdb independently ran MiXCR on the multiplex PCR reads; one entry per CDR3 protein. The repertoire has 400,000 to 500,000 distinct CDR3 sequences, around 20% of them found once; the top ten carry approximately 14%. The sample holds many counts of this clonotype. Its antigen is unidentified. CDR3 length: 16 residues. Germline CDR1 is SGHRS and CDR2 is YFSETQ. Trimming pared 4 bases from V and 2 bases from J, leaving 18 bases between. Time point defined: persistent/refractory GD, antithyroid drugs over 5 years with positive TRAb. RNA isolated from PBMCs was used to make the TCR library.

The chain uses TRBV5-1 and TRBJ1-2; D is uncertain. The source material was peripheral blood mononuclear cells (PBMCs), sampled when the disease was refractory, from a patient treated with antithyroid drugs. The source of this sequence is a female donor with Graves disease. The CDR3 spells CASSLSPQWTNYGYTF. The CDR3 DNA follows: TGCGCCAGCAGCCTATCGCCACAGTGGACCAACTATGGCTACACCTTC.